These T cell receptor beta chains were read from a single sample in a study of long-term antiretroviral therapy in people with HIV. Clones were read by immunoSEQ multiplex PCR, and TCRdb kept only the in-frame ones, dropping some. This sample yields about 27,000 clones, of which about 81% are seen a single time; 14% belongs to the top ten. Material: unsorted PBMCs, obtained 2.9 years after starting antiretroviral therapy. The receptors originated from a man aged 50 to 59 with HIV. CDR3s include the opening cysteine and the closing phenylalanine or tryptophan. D genes are given only for firm matches. Only part of the rows carry a size: once, few, many, or a class if the clone is expanded.

TRBD2,NA,TRBJ2-2,TRBV5-4,TGTGCCAGCAGCCCCGGACTAGTCACCGGGGAGCTGTTTTTT,CASSPGLVTGELFF
NA,NA,TRBJ1-1,TRBV29-1,TGCAGCGTTGGGCAGGTTGGCACTGAAGCTTTCTTT,CSVGQVGTEAFF
NA,NA,TRBJ1-1,TRBV28,TGTGCCAGCAGTTTCTCCCAGGGAATGAACACTGAAGCTTTCTTT,CASSFSQGMNTEAFF
TRBD1,NA,TRBJ1-1,TRBV11-1,TGTGCCAGCAGCTTAGTGGAGTCAGGGGGAACTGAAGCTTTCTTT,CASSLVESGGTEAFF
NA,NA,TRBJ1-6,TRBV6-5,TGTGCCAGCAGCTCAGGGAGCTCCTATAATTCACCCCTCCACTTT,CASSSGSSYNSPLHF
TRBD1,NA,TRBJ1-6,TRBV6-1,TGTGCCAGCATCCCCAAGGGGACAGGGGGTTCACCCCTCCACTTT,CASIPKGTGGSPLHF
NA,NA,TRBJ2-3,TRBV14,TGTGCCAGCAGCCAAGATGGTGGGGATACGCAGTATTTT,CASSQDGGDTQYF
NA,NA,TRBJ2-1,TRBV7-3,TGTGCCAGCAGCTTTCAGACCGGGAATGAGCAGTTCTTC,CASSFQTGNEQFF
TRBD2,NA,TRBJ2-1,TRBV9,TGTGCCAGCAGTGAGCGGGGGGGGTTCAATGAGCAGTTCTTC,CASSERGGFNEQFF
NA,NA,TRBJ1-3,TRBV6-1,TGTGCCAGCAGTGCTGATGGACAGCTTCCCCCTCTCTCTGGAAACACCATATATTTT,CASSADGQLPPLSGNTIYF
NA,NA,TRBJ1-3,TRBV6-5,TGTGCCAGCAGCTCGGGGCGCCCCTCTGGAAACACCATATATTTT,CASSSGRPSGNTIYF
TRBD1,NA,TRBJ2-6,TRBV27,TGTGCCAGCGGGAGACAGGGCTCTGGGGCCAACGTCCTGACTTTC,CASGRQGSGANVLTF
NA,NA,TRBJ1-2,TRBV6-6,TGTGCCAGCAGTTATACGTGGAGCCCTAACTATGGCTACACCTTC,CASSYTWSPNYGYTF
NA,NA,TRBJ1-1,TRBV18,TGTGCCAGCTCAGGACACCTCGACACTGAAGCTTTCTTT,CASSGHLDTEAFF
TRBD2,NA,TRBJ2-1,TRBV28,TGTGCCAGCAGCCTTGAGGCTAGCGGGGGTACCTACAATGAGCAGTTCTTC,CASSLEASGGTYNEQFF
NA,once,TRBJ2-1,TRBV19,TGTGCCAGTAGTGCTAAGACCCCCAGCTCCTACAATGAGCAGTTCTTC,CASSAKTPSSYNEQFF
NA,NA,TRBJ2-3,TRBV28,TGTGCCAGCAGTTCCCGAGGGGCAGGGGAGGCAGATACGCAGTATTTT,CASSSRGAGEADTQYF
NA,NA,TRBJ1-3,TRBV28,TGTGCCAGCACGGCGGCGGACACCATATATTTT,CASTAADTIYF
NA,NA,TRBJ2-1,TRBV29-1,TGCAGCGCCCAGTTTAAAGGCCGTTCCAATGAGCAGTTCTTC,CSAQFKGRSNEQFF
NA,NA,TRBJ2-7,TRBV4-1,TGCGCCAGCAGCCAAGCGGCAGAGAACTACGAGCAGTACTTC,CASSQAAENYEQYF
NA,NA,TRBJ2-5,TRBV5-1,TGCGCCAGCAGCTTGGCCTCATGGTCTCAAGAGACCCAGTACTTC,CASSLASWSQETQYF
NA,NA,TRBJ2-3,TRBV28,TGTGCCAGCAGCTTTAGGGCTAGGGCAGATACGCAGTATTTT,CASSFRARADTQYF
NA,NA,TRBJ1-2,TRBV19,TGTGCCAGCGAGGACACGACTAACTATGGCTACACCTTC,CASEDTTNYGYTF
TRBD1,NA,TRBJ1-3,TRBV2,TGTGCCAGCAGAGGACAGGGGGTTGGAAACACCATATATTTT,CASRGQGVGNTIYF
NA,NA,TRBJ2-5,TRBV29-1,TGCAGCGTTGGCCCGCAGAAAGAGACCCAGTACTTC,CSVGPQKETQYF
NA,NA,TRBJ1-2,TRBV7-2,TGTGCCAGCAGCTTGCAGCTTAACTATGGCTACACCTTC,CASSLQLNYGYTF
NA,NA,TRBJ1-1,TRBV2,TGTGCCAGCAGTGTTTACAGCCTAAACACTGAAGCTTTCTTT,CASSVYSLNTEAFF
TRBD1,NA,TRBJ2-7,TRBV7-9,TGTGCCAGCAGAACCGGGACAGGGTGGAGCGAGCAGTACTTC,CASRTGTGWSEQYF
NA,NA,TRBJ2-1,TRBV28,TGTGCCAGCAGTTTAATTCGGAACTCCTTCGGGAATGAGCAGTTCTTC,CASSLIRNSFGNEQFF
NA,NA,TRBJ2-3,TRBV27,TGTGCCAGCAGCAGCGTCGGGCTCACAGATACGCAGTATTTT,CASSSVGLTDTQYF
TRBD1,NA,TRBJ1-1,TRBV4-2,TGTGCCAGCAGCCAAGTAATAGGGCACAGGGGGACAGGGGCTGAAGCTTTCTTT,CASSQVIGHRGTGAEAFF
NA,NA,TRBJ2-5,TRBV2,TGTGCCAGCAGTCAAGAGACCCAGTACTTC,CASSQETQYF
TRBD1,NA,TRBJ2-2,TRBV19,TGTGCCAGTAAGGACAGGGCTAACGGGGAGCTGTTTTTT,CASKDRANGELFF
NA,NA,TRBJ1-2,TRBV19,TGTGCCAGTAGTCCCGGACAGCTCAGGGTCACCTTC,CASSPGQLRVTF
TRBD1,NA,TRBJ1-6,TRBV7-2,TGTGCCAGCAGCCGACAGGGGAACTCACCCCTCCACTTT,CASSRQGNSPLHF
TRBD1,NA,TRBJ2-1,TRBV7-2,TGTGCCAGCAGCACTCGGACAGGGTTGAACAATGAGCAGTTCTTC,CASSTRTGLNNEQFF
TRBD1,few,TRBJ2-7,TRBV6-5,TGTGCCAGCACCTATGGACAGGGGGACTACGAGCAGTACTTC,CASTYGQGDYEQYF
NA,NA,TRBJ2-5,TRBV7-9,TGTGCCAGCACCGAATCAACAGGGTTTGTGGAGACCCAGTACTTC,CASTESTGFVETQYF
NA,NA,TRBJ1-1,TRBV28,TGTGCCAGCAGTACCTCAGCGAACACTGAAGCTTTCTTT,CASSTSANTEAFF
NA,NA,TRBJ1-1,TRBV6-5,TGTGCCAGCAGTTACTCGCTTCGAGCCTTTTTCACTGAAGCTTTCTTT,CASSYSLRAFFTEAFF
NA,few,TRBJ1-6,TRBV28,TGTGCCAGCAGGGGGTATAATTCACCCCTCCACTTT,CASRGYNSPLHF
TRBD2,NA,TRBJ2-1,TRBV11-2,TGTGCCAGCAGCCAGACTAGCGTCTACAATGAGCAGTTCTTC,CASSQTSVYNEQFF
NA,NA,TRBJ2-2,TRBV7-2,TGTGCCAGCAGTCCTCTTTGGGGGCAGGGCACCGGGGAGCTGTTTTTT,CASSPLWGQGTGELFF
NA,NA,TRBJ2-7,TRBV5-1,TGCGCCAGCAGCTTAAATAAAGAGCAGTACTTC,CASSLNKEQYF
TRBD2,NA,TRBJ2-3,TRBV27,TGTGCCAGCAGTCCTGGGACTAGCGGCACAGATACGCAGTATTTT,CASSPGTSGTDTQYF
NA,NA,TRBJ2-3,TRBV19,TGTGCCAGTAGTATCCGGGACAGCACAGATACGCAGTATTTT,CASSIRDSTDTQYF
NA,NA,TRBJ1-1,TRBV28,TGTGCCAGCAGCCAAACCCCGGACAGTGAAGCTTTCTTT,CASSQTPDSEAFF
NA,NA,TRBJ1-5,TRBV7-9,TGTGCCAGCAGCTTTACCGAAGGTCAGCCCCAGCATTTT,CASSFTEGQPQHF
NA,NA,TRBJ2-6,TRBV28,TGTGCCAGCAGTCCCGACAGCTCTGGGGCCAACGTCCTGACTTTC,CASSPDSSGANVLTF
TRBD1,NA,TRBJ2-7,TRBV11-2,TGTGCCAGCAGCTTAGGGGCTGGGACAGCATACGAGCAGTACTTC,CASSLGAGTAYEQYF
TRBD2,NA,TRBJ2-1,TRBV4-3,TGCGCCAGCAGCCAAGATCTTAGCGGGGGGCCCCTCGGATACAATGAGCAGTTCTTC,CASSQDLSGGPLGYNEQFF
TRBD1,NA,TRBJ2-5,TRBV7-2,TGTGCCAGCAGCTTTAATCGACAGGGGCGGGAGACCCAGTACTTC,CASSFNRQGRETQYF
NA,NA,TRBJ1-5,TRBV19,TGTGCCAGTAGTGACGGAGGGATTTATTCCCAGCCCCAGCATTTT,CASSDGGIYSQPQHF
NA,NA,TRBJ1-1,TRBV27,TGTGCCAGCAGTTTCCAGGGGATCACTGAAGCTTTCTTT,CASSFQGITEAFF